This T cell receptor beta chain was sequenced in a study of OX40 agonist ivuxolimab in advanced cancers. Study background: Those treated in dose escalation had hepatocellular carcinoma, melanoma, renal cell cancer or head and neck cancer.

Clones were sequenced by immunoSEQ multiplex PCR, and TCRdb holds only the in-frame ones, with some missing. The sample carries some 140,000 clones, under 95% recorded once. On this clone itself: The antigen is unknown.

Findings and caveats of the study: Clonal expansion was among the lowest in partial responders at 0.1-3.0 mg/kg, especially CD8+. Specificity for antigen went undetermined in the expanded peripheral T cells.

The CDR3 totals 16 residues. CDR1 is MNHEY, CDR2 SVGAGI, per germline. V trimming: 2 bases; J trimming: 7 bases; junction bases outside the gene matches: 4. The material was CD4+ or CD8+ T cells sorted from blood, obtained in a trial of the OX40 agonist ivuxolimab. The gene calls are TRBV6-5 and TRBJ2-3; 15 bases line up with TRBD2. The source of this sequence is an adult with an advanced solid tumor such as melanoma, head and neck, liver or kidney cancer. The CDR3 here is CASSYGGTSGRNTQYF. CDR3 sequence (DNA): TGTGCCAGCAGTTACGGCGGGACTAGCGGGAGGAATACGCAGTATTTT.